This T cell receptor (beta chain) was captured in a study of neurological immune-mediated disorders. General study points: Among expanded clones, no CDR3 amino acid sequences were shared across subjects, a pattern suggesting private repertoires in all groups.

CDR1 is LGHDT and CDR2 is YNNKEL in the germline V gene (reference sequence). This CDR3 comprises 15 residues. V was cut by 1 base and J by 1 base, with 8 bases left in between. Synthesis of cDNA used 5'RACE (with 10-nucleotide random UMIs). The yield of each sequencing run was over 200 million TCR-beta sequences from 15-18 subjects. In TCRdb, the 5' RACE reads were re-called with MiXCR into one record per CDR3 protein. The sample holds tens of thousands of distinct CDR3 sequences; around 10% are singletons and the top ten take 21%. The sample holds many counts of this clonotype. Its specificity is unknown. It was from 2 million PBMCs stored at -80 C that the unsorted libraries were obtained.

The specimen was PBMCs. The chain recombines TRBV3-1 with TRBJ1-3; D remains unclear. The sequence was obtained from a woman aged 40-49 years with HTLV-1-associated myelopathy (HAM/TSP). This chain's CDR3 is CASSQGTRSGNTIYF. In nucleotides, the CDR3 is TGTGCCAGCAGCCAAGGTACAAGATCTGGAAACACCATATATTTT.